The 15 T cell receptor beta chains in this list originate from one sample, sequenced in a study of blood T cell repertoires in COVID-19. Assay: immunoSEQ multiplex PCR; the TCRdb copy retains only in-frame clones and omits some. The sample has roughly 95,000 clones; about 90% are singletons. The sequenced material came from peripheral blood. These receptors were collected from a woman between 50 and 59 years old in a cohort sampled during active COVID-19.

This clone was observed a few times. V usage is TRBV5-1 and J usage is TRBJ2-2; 12 bases match TRBD1. Germline-derived CDR1 and CDR2 are SGHRS and YFSETQ. This CDR3 has 16 residues. J gave up 3 bases and V 3 bases, and 3 bases lay outside the gene matches. The CDR3 protein is CASSSGQGAYTGELFF. DNA for the CDR3: TGCGCCAGCAGCTCGGGACAGGGGGCGTACACCGGGGAGCTGTTTTTT.

There are a few counts of this clone. The rearrangement joins TRBV5-1 to TRBJ2-2; 10 nucleotides align to TRBD2. The J segment lost 4 bases and the V segment lost 4 bases, leaving 13 bases of the junction unmatched. The CDR3 extends over 18 amino acids. CDR1 is SGHRS, CDR2 YFSETQ, per germline. The CDR3, as DNA: TGCGCCAGCAGCCCGATCGGAGCGGGAGGGGAGAGCACCGGGGAGCTGTTTTTT. Translation gives CASSPIGAGGESTGELFF.

The V call is TRBV13, the J call TRBJ2-3; 8 bases line up with TRBD2. The CDR3 runs to 18 residues. Trimming cost V 5 bases and J 4 bases; bases outside gene matches: 17. The germline gives CDR1 PRHDT, CDR2 FYEKMQ (reference sequence). The CDR3 nucleotides read TGTGCCAGCAGCAAACGGGAGGGAGGGCTTTCCACATCAGATACGCAGTATTTT. Encoded protein: CASSKREGGLSTSDTQYF.

The genes are TRBV9 and TRBJ2-3; 9 bases match TRBD2. The trim removed 0 bases at V and 7 bases at J, leaving 12 bases unmatched. CDR1 is SGDLS, CDR2 YYNGEE, per germline. The CDR3 has 17 amino acids. Written as DNA, the CDR3 is TGTGCCAGCAGCGTAGAGTGGCGGGAGGGCCTGGTTAATACGCAGTATTTT. Residues: CASSVEWREGLVNTQYF. The variable domain in full, with the rest retrieved from reference TRBV9 and TRBJ2-3, is DSGVTQTPKHLITATGQRVTLRCSPRSGDLSVYWYQQSLDQGLQFLIQYYNGEERAKGNILERFSAQQFPDLHSELNLSSLELGDSALYFCASSVEWREGLVNTQYFGPGTRLTVL.

The chain links TRBV7-8 to TRBJ2-1; 8 positions match TRBD1. The CDR3 length is 14 residues. Germline V lookup: CDR1 SGHVS, CDR2 FQNEAQ. V trimming: 6 bases; J trimming: 5 bases; junction bases outside the gene matches: 6. The CDR3 DNA reads as TGTGCCAGCAGTCCGGGACAGGAAGACAATGAGCAGTTCTTC. Translation: CASSPGQEDNEQFF.

The chain recombines TRBV20-1 with TRBJ2-7; the D is unclear. The CDR3 loop spans 13 amino acids. Trimming cost V 3 bases and J 2 bases, with 11 bases left between them. Germline CDR1 is DFQATT and CDR2 is SNEGSKA (reference sequence). CDR3 coding DNA: TGCAGTGCTAGTGGCGGTCCCACCTACGAGCAGTACTTC. It is translated as CSASGGPTYEQYF.

The V call is TRBV11-3, the J call TRBJ2-5; 9 bases are shared with TRBD1. This CDR3 has 15 residues. V lost 5 bases, J lost 5 bases, and 9 bases stayed unmatched. CDR1 and CDR2 (germline): SGHNT, YENEEA. The CDR3 spells CASSGWDRVRETQYF. The CDR3 DNA follows: TGTGCCAGCAGCGGATGGGACAGGGTAAGGGAGACCCAGTACTTC.

The CDR3 DNA reads as TGTGCCAGCGTGGAGACTAGGTACAGCGAGCAGTACTTC. Its protein product is CASVETRYSEQYF. The chain employs TRBV12-3 or TRBV12-4 and TRBJ2-7, with D maybe TRBD2 (6 bases). The germline V and J ends were trimmed by 8 bases and 6 bases, with 17 bases remaining between them. The CDR3 loop spans 13 amino acids.

The gene calls are TRBV15 and TRBJ2-2; tentative D call: TRBD2 (5 bases). The CDR3 consists of 18 residues. V lost 5 bases to trimming and J lost 3 bases, with 22 bases between them. Per the germline V gene, CDR1 is LNHNV and CDR2 is YYDKDF (reference sequence). CDR3 nucleotides: TGTGCCACCAGCCGTGGCCCCTTAACGGGAAGCGACACCGGGGAGCTGTTTTTT. Translating gives CATSRGPLTGSDTGELFF. Combining the CDR3 with reference TRBV15 and TRBJ2-2 gives the whole variable domain DAMVIQNPRYQVTQFGKPVTLSCSQTLNHNVMYWYQQKSSQAPKLLFHYYDKDFNNEADTPDNFQSRRPNTSFCFLDIRSPGLGDTAMYLCATSRGPLTGSDTGELFFGEGSRLTVL.

This rearrangement joins TRBV27 to TRBJ2-3, with 7 bases lining up with TRBD1. V shed 2 bases, J shed 5 bases, and the junction held 10 bases outside the gene matches. This CDR3 spans 16 amino acids. The germline V gene encodes CDR1 MNHEY and CDR2 SMNVEV (reference sequence). The CDR3: CASSLKGGRVGDTQYF. The CDR3 nucleotides read TGTGCCAGCAGTTTAAAAGGGGGCCGGGTAGGAGATACGCAGTATTTT.

The chain employs TRBV6-1 and TRBJ2-7, with D maybe TRBD2 (6 bases). Germline CDR1 reads MNHNS; CDR2 reads SASEGT. The CDR3 spans 13 residues. V lost 1 base to trimming and J lost 5 bases, with 9 bases between them. CDR3 coding DNA: TGTGCCAGCAGTGAAGTTAGGAGGGACGAGCAGTACTTC. This codes for CASSEVRRDEQYF.

The V gene is TRBV6-5, the J gene TRBJ1-1; D ambiguous. The germline V gene encodes CDR1 MNHEY and CDR2 SVGAGI. V lost 6 bases to trimming and J lost 0 bases, with 5 bases between them. The CDR3 is 12 residues long. CDR3 in amino acids: CASSPMNTEAFF. The CDR3 DNA sequence: TGTGCCAGCAGCCCCATGAACACTGAAGCTTTCTTT.

The CDR3 protein is CASSARGGGTEAFF. The CDR3, as DNA: TGTGCCAGCAGTGCGAGAGGGGGTGGCACTGAAGCTTTCTTT. The chain links TRBV28 to TRBJ1-1; D is possibly TRBD1 (6 bases). Germline assignment: CDR1 MDHEN and CDR2 SYDVKM. V was pared by 5 bases and J by 4 bases, with 14 bases between. The CDR3 is 14 amino acids.

The chain combines TRBV2 with TRBJ2-1, with 9 bases identical to TRBD1. V lost 0 bases to trimming and J lost 3 bases; unmatched junction nucleotides: 3. Germline CDR1 and CDR2: SNHLY and FYNNEI. The CDR3 is 16 residues long. CDR3: CASSEAGQGNYNEQFF. The DNA for the CDR3 is TGTGCCAGCAGTGAAGCTGGACAGGGGAACTACAATGAGCAGTTCTTC.

The chain links TRBV7-3 to TRBJ2-1; maybe TRBD2 (6 bases). The CDR3 runs to 16 residues. CDR1 is SGHTA, CDR2 FQGTGA, per germline. V was trimmed by 1 base and J by 5 bases, leaving 15 bases between them. In DNA form, the CDR3 reads TGTGCCAGCAGCTTAAGCCCCCGGGACTTCAACAATGAGCAGTTCTTC. Encoded protein: CASSLSPRDFNNEQFF.